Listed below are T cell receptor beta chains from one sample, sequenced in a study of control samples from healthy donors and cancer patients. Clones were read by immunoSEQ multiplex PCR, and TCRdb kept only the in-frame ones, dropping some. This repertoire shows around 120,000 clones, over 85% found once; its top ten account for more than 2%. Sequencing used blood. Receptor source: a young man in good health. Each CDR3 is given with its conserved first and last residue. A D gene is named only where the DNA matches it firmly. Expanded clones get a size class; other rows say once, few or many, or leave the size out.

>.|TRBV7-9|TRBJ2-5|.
TGTGCCAGCAGCTCTCCGACGGGGGTGGATTGGCAAGAGACCCAGTACTTC
CASSSPTGVDWQETQYF
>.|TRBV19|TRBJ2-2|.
TGTGCCAGTAGATCGACGTCGATCGGGGAGCTGTTTTTT
CASRSTSIGELFF
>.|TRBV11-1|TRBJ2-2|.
TGTGCCAGCAGGGGGCGGACCGCAATATCCACCGGGGAGCTGTTTTTT
CASRGRTAISTGELFF
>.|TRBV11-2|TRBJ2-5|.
TGTGCCAGCAGCTCCCTGCGGGGCACGGGGGAGACCCAGTACTTC
CASSSLRGTGETQYF
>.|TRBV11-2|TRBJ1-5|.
TGTGCCAGCAGCAGCACTCGCAATCAGCCCCAGCATTTT
CASSSTRNQPQHF
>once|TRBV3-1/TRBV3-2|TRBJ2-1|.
TGTGCCAGCAGCCTCCTTAACAGGGATGAGCAGTTCTTC
CASSLLNRDEQFF
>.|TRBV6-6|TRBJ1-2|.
TGTGCCAGCAGTTACTCCAGTGGGACAGGCTACACCTTC
CASSYSSGTGYTF
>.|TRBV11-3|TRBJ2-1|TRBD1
TGTGCCAGCAGCCCAGGGGGACAGGGGGCTTTCAATGAGCAGTTCTTC
CASSPGGQGAFNEQFF
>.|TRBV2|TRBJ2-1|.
TGTGCCAGCAGTCCACCAGGGGTAGGGGAGCAGTTCTTC
CASSPPGVGEQFF
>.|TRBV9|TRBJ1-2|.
TGTGCCAGCAGCGGGCGGAGGGAATTCTATGGCTACACCTTC
CASSGRREFYGYTF
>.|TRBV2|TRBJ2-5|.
TGTGCCAGCAGTGGGGGGAGGGAGACCCAGTACTTC
CASSGGRETQYF
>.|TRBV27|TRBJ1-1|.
TGTGCCAGCAGAACAGGGAACACTGAAGCTTTCTTT
CASRTGNTEAFF
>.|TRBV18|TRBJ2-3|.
TGTGCCAGCTCACCGAGTTCACGTAGCACAGATACGCAGTATTTT
CASSPSSRSTDTQYF
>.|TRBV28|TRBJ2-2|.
TGTGCCAGCAGGCTCCGGGAGCTGTTTTTT
CASRLRELFF
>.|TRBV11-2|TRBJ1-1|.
TGTGCCAGCAGCTTAGTTGGAGGGACTGAAGCTTTCTTT
CASSLVGGTEAFF
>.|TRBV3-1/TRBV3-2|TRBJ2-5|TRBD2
TGTGCCAGCAGCCCCAGGGGGCGAGCGGGGGGGCCTAGAGAGACCCAGTACTTC
CASSPRGRAGGPRETQYF
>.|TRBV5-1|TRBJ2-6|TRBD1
TGCGCCAGCAGGGTGGCAGGGGGCGCCGGGGCCAACGTCCTGACTTTC
CASRVAGGAGANVLTF
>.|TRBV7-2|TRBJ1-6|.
TGTGCCAGCAGCTTAGTCCCGTATTCACCCCTCCACTTT
CASSLVPYSPLHF
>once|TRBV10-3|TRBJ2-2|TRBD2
TGTGCCACAGCGGGGGGCAACACCGGGGAGCTGTTTTTT
CATAGGNTGELFF
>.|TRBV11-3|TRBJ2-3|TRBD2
TGTGCCAGCAGCTTAGGAGCGGGGGCGGGAGATACGCAGTATTTT
CASSLGAGAGDTQYF
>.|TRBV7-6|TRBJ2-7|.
TGTGCCAGCAGCTATGACTATTACGAGCAGTACTTC
CASSYDYYEQYF
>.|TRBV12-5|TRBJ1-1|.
TGTGCTAGTGGTTTTGGGAACACTGAAGCTTTCTTT
CASGFGNTEAFF
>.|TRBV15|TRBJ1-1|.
TGTGCCACCAGCACCGACCCCGGGTGGGACACTGAAGCTTTCTTT
CATSTDPGWDTEAFF
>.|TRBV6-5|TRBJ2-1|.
TGTGCCAGCAGTTACGAGAGCTCCTACAATGAGCAGTTCTTC
CASSYESSYNEQFF
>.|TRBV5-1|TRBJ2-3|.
TGCGCCAGCAGCTTCCAGGGTAGCACAGATACGCAGTATTTT
CASSFQGSTDTQYF
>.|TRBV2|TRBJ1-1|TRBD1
TGTGCCAGCAGCAGGGGGCATGGGAGCACTGAAGCTTTCTTT
CASSRGHGSTEAFF
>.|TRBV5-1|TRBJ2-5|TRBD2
TGCGCCAGCAGCTTGGCCCGTAGCGGGGGGGCTCGAGAGACCCAGTACTTC
CASSLARSGGARETQYF
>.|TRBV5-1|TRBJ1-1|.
TGCGCCAGCAGTCCTCCGGGACGGCAAACTGAAGCTTTCTTT
CASSPPGRQTEAFF
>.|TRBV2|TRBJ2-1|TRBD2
TGTGCCAGCAGTGTCTCGGGGGGGCTCAATGAGCAGTTCTTC
CASSVSGGLNEQFF
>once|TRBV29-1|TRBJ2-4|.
TGCAGCGTTGAAGGTGGTACCAAAAACATTCAGTACTTC
CSVEGGTKNIQYF
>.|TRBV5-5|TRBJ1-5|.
TGTGCCAGCAGCTTTAGTTCAGGGAGGAATCAGCCCCAGCATTTT
CASSFSSGRNQPQHF
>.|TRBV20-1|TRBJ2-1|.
TGCAGTGCCGCACCCAATGAGCAGTTCTTC
CSAAPNEQFF
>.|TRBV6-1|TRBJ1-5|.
TGTGCCAGCAGTGACCAGGGTATACTCTATAGCAATCAGCCCCAGCATTTT
CASSDQGILYSNQPQHF
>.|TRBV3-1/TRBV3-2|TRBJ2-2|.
TGTGCCAGCAGCCTATTAGCTAGGTACACCGGGGAGCTGTTTTTT
CASSLLARYTGELFF
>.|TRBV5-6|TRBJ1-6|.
TGTGCCAGCAGCCTTAATAATTCACCCCTCCACTTT
CASSLNNSPLHF
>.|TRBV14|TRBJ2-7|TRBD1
TGTGCCAGCAGCCAAGGAATGGGGACAGGGTCCTACGAGCAGTACTTC
CASSQGMGTGSYEQYF
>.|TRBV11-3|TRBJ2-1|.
TGTGCCAGCAGCTTAGATCTTAGCGCCGACAATGAGCAGTTCTTC
CASSLDLSADNEQFF
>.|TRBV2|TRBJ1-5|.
TGTGCCAGCAGTGCCTCATCCTTGAGGGGTCAGCCCCAGCATTTT
CASSASSLRGQPQHF
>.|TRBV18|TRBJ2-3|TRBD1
TGTGCCAGCTCACCCAGACAGGGCGGGACAGATACGCAGTATTTT
CASSPRQGGTDTQYF
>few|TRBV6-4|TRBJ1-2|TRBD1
TGTGCCAGCAGTGACTCAACAGGGGACGGCTACACCTTC
CASSDSTGDGYTF
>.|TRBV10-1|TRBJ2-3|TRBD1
TGCGCCAGCAGTGCCGCAATCCCCGGGACAGGCACAGATACGCAGTATTTT
CASSAAIPGTGTDTQYF
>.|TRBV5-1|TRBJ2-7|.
TGCGCCAGCAGCTTGGTTCCGAGCTCCTACGAGCAGTACTTC
CASSLVPSSYEQYF
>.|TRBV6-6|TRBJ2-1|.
TGTGCCAGCCAGAGTCGCGGGGGCCCCTCGGATGAGCAGTTCTTC
CASQSRGGPSDEQFF
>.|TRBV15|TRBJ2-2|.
TGTGCCACACGGGGCGCCGGGGGCGGGGAGCTGTTTTTT
CATRGAGGGELFF
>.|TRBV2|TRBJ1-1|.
TGTGCCAGCTTCTGGGGGGGTAACACTGAAGCTTTCTTT
CASFWGGNTEAFF
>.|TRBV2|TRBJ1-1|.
TGTGCCAGCAGTGAATCGCCAGGTCGGAACACTGAAGCTTTCTTT
CASSESPGRNTEAFF
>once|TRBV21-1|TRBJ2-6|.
TGTGCCAGCAGCAAAGCCCGCAGACACCCCTCTGGGGCCAACGTCCTGACTTTC
CASSKARRHPSGANVLTF
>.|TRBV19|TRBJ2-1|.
TGTGCCAGTAGTATAGGCCTCTACAATGAGCAGTTCTTC
CASSIGLYNEQFF
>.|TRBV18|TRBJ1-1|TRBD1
TGTGCCAGCTCACCGGTTGACAGGGCCGGCACTGAAGCTTTCTTT
CASSPVDRAGTEAFF
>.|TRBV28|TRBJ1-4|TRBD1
TGTGCCAGCAGTTCGCGACAGGGGGCAGATGAAAAACTGTTTTTT
CASSSRQGADEKLFF
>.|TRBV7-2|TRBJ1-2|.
TGTGCCAGCAGCGAATACAGTGGGGTACCCAACTATGGCTACACCTTC
CASSEYSGVPNYGYTF
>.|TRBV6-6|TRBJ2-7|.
TGTGCCAGCAGTTACTCGCGGGGAAACCCCTACGAGCAGTACTTC
CASSYSRGNPYEQYF
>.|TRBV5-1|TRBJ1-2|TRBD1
TGCGCCAGCAGCTTGTTAGCAGGGGGCGCTTATGGCTACACCTTC
CASSLLAGGAYGYTF
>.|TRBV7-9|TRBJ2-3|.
TGTGCCAGCAGCCCTCTTTCCCGGGGAGACACAGATACGCAGTATTTT
CASSPLSRGDTDTQYF
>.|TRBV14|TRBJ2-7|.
TGTGCCAGCAGAGGCGGCTACGAGCAGTACTTC
CASRGGYEQYF